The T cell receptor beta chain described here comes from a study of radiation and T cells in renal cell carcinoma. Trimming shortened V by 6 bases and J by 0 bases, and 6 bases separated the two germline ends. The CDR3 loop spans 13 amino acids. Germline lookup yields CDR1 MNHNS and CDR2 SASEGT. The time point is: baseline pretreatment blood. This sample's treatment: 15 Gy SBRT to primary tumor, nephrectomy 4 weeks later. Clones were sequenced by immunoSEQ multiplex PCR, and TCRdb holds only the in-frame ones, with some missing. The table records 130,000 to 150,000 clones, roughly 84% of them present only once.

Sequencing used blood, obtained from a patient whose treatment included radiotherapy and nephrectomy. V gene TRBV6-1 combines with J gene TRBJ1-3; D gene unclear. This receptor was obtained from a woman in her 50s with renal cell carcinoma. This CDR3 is CASRQFSGNTIYF. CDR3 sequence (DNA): TGTGCCAGCAGACAGTTCTCTGGAAACACCATATATTTT.